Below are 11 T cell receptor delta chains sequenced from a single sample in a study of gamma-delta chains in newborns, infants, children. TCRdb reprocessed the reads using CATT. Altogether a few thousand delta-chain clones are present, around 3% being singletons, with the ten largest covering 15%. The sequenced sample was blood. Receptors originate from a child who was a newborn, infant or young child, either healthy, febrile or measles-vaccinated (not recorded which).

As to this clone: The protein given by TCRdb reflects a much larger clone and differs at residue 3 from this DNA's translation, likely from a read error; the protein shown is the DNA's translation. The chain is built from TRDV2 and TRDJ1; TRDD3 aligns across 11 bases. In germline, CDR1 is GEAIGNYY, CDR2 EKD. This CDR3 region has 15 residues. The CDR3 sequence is CARDWGIWATDKLIF. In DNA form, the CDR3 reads TGTGCCCGTGACTGGGGGATATGGGCCACCGATAAACTCATCTTT.

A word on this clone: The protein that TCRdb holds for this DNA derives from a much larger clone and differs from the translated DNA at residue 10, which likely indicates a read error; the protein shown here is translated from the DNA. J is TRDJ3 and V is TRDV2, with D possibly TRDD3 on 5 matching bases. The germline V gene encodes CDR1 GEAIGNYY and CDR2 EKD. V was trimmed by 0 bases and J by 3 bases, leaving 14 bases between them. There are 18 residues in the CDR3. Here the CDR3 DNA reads TGTGCCTGTGACACCGCCTGGATAAGCTTCTGGGACACCCGACAGATGTTTTTC. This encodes CACDTAWISFWDTRQMFF.

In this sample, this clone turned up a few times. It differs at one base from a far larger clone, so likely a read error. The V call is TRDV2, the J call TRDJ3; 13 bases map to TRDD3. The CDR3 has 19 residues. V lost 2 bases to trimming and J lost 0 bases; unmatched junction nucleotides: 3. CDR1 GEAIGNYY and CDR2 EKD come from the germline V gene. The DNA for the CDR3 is TGTGCCTGTGACATACTGGGGGATACGATCTCCTGGGACACCCGACAGATGTTTTTC. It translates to CACDILGDTISWDTRQMFF.

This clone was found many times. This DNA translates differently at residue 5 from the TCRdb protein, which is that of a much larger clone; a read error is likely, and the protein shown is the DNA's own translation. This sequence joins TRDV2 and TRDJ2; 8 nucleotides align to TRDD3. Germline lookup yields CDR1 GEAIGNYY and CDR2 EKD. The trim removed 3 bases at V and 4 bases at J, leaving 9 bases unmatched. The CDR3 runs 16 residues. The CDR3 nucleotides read TGTGCCTGTGACGCGGGAGGGATACGCGGGACAGCACAACTCTTCTTT. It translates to CACDAGGIRGTAQLFF.

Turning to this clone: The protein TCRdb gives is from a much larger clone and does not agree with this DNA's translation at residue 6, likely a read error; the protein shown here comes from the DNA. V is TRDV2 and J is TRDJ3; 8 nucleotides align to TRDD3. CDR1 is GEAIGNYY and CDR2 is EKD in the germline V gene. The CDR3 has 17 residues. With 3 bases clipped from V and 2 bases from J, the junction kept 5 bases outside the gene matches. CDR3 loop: CACDVPGDTWDTRQMFF. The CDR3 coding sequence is TGTGCCTGTGACGTACCGGGGGATACCTGGGACACCCGACAGATGTTTTTC.

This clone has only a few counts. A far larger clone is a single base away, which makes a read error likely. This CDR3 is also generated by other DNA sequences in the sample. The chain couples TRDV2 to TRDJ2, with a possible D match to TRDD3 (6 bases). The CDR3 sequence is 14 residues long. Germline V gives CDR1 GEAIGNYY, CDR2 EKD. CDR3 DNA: TGTGCCTGCGACATGGGGGGCCCGACAGCACAACTCTTCTTT. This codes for CACDMGGPTAQLFF.

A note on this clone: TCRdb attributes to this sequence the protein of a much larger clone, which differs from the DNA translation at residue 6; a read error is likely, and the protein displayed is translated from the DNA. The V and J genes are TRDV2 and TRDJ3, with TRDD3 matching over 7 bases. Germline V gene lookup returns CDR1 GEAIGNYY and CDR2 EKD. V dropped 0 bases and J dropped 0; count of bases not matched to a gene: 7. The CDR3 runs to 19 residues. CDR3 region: CACDTARGMSSWDTRQMFF. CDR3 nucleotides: TGTGCCTGTGACACCGCCAGGGGGATGAGCTCCTGGGACACCCGACAGATGTTTTTC.

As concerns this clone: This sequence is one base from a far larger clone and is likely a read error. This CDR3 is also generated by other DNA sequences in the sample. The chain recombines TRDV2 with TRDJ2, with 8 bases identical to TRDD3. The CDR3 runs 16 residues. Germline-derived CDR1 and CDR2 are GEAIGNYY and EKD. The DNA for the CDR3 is TGTGCGTGTGACACGGGAGGGATACGCGGGACAGCACAACTCTTCTTT. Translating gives CACDTGGIRGTAQLFF.

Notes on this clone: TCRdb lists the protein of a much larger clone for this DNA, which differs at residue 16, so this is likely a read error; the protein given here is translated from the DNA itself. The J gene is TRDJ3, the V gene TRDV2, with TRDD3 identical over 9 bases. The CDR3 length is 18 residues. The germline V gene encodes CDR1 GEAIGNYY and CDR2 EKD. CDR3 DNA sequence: TGTGCCTGTGACACTAGGGGATACGCTTCCTGGGACACCCGACAGACGTTTTTC. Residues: CACDTRGYASWDTRQTFF.

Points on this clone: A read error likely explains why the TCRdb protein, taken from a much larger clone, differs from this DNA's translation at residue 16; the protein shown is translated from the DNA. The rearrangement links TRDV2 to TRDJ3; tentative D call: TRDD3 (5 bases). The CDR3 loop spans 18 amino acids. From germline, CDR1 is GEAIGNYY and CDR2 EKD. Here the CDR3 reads CACDVRISTAWDPRQTFF. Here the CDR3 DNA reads TGTGCCTGTGACGTCAGGATTTCGACCGCCTGGGACCCCCGACAGACGTTTTTC.

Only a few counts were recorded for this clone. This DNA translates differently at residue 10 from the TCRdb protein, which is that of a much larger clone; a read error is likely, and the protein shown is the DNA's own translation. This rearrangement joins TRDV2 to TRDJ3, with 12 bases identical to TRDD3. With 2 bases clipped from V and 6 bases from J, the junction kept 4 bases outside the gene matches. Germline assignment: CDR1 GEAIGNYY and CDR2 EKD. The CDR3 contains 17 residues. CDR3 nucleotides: TGTGCCTGTGACAAACTGGGGGATACATTGGACACCCGACAGATGTTTTTC. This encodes CACDKLGDTLDTRQMFF.